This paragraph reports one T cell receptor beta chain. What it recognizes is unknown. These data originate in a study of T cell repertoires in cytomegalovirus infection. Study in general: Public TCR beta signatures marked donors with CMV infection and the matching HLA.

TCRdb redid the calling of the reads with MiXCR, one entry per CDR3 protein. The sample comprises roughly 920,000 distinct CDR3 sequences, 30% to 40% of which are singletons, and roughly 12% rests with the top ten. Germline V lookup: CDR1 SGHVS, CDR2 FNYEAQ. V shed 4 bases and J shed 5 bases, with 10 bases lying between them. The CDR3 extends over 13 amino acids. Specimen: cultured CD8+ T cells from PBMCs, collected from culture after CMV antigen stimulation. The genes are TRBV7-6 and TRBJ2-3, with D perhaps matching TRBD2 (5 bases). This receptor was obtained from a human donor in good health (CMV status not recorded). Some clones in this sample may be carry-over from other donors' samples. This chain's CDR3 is CASSSDGGDTQYF. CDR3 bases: TGTGCCAGCAGCTCCGACGGAGGAGATACGCAGTATTTT.